The present TCR beta chain was sequenced within a study of OX40 agonist ivuxolimab in advanced cancers. Study in general: An agonistic anti-OX40 (CD134) antibody, ivuxolimab, was used to treat the patients. Partial responses were achieved by three patients, one with hepatocellular carcinoma and two with cutaneous melanoma. General observations from the study: Compared with CD4+, CD8+ T cells on average had more expanded clones.

On this clone: Its antigen is unknown.

On cycle 4 day 1 and cycle 7 day 1, as well as at baseline, blood was sampled. Assay used: immunoSEQ multiplex PCR; TCRdb lists only in-frame clones, some missing. The sample has tens of thousands of clones, 75% to 90% seen once. The input for sequencing was CD4+ or CD8+ T cells sorted from blood, taken in a trial of the OX40 agonist ivuxolimab. This TCR was recovered from an adult with an advanced solid tumor such as melanoma, head and neck, liver or kidney cancer.

The CDR3 DNA is TGTGCCAGCAGCCGGGGGGTCTCTTGGGAAAAACTGTTTTTT. It specifies CASSRGVSWEKLFF. The rearrangement links TRBV7-9 to TRBJ1-4; D is perhaps TRBD1 (5 bases). V lost 5 bases to trimming and J lost 8 bases, with 15 bases between them. CDR3 length: 14 amino acids. Germline V gene data show CDR1 as SEHNR and CDR2 as FQNEAQ (reference sequence). Supplemented by reference TRBV7-9 and TRBJ1-4, the full variable domain reads DTGVSQNPRHKITKRGQNVTFRCDPISEHNRLYWYRQTLGQGPEFLTYFQNEAQLEKSRLLSDRFSAERPKGSFSTLEIQRTEQGDSAMYLCASSRGVSWEKLFFGSGTQLSVL.